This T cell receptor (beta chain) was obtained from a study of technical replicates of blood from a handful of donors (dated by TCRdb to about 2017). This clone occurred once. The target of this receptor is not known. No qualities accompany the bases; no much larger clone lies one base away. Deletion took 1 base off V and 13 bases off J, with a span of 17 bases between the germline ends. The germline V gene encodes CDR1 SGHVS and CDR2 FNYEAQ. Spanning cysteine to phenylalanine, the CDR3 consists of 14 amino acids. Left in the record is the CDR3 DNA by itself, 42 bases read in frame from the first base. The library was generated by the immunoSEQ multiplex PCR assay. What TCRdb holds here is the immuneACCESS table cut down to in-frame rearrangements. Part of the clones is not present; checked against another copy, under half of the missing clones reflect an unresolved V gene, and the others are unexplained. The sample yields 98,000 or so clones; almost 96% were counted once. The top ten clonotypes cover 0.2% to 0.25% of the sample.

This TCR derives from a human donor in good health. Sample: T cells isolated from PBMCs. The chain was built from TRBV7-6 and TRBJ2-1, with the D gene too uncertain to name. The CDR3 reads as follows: CASSLGSRTINQFF. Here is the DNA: TGTGCCAGCAGCTTAGGCAGTCGCACTATAAATCAGTTCTTC.